The 29 T cell receptor beta chains in this list originate from one sample, sequenced in a study of blood T cells in healthy people across ages. Together with a sample-barcoded 5' primer, a J-beta primer mix was included in a second PCR lasting about 6 to 11 cycles. TCRdb used MiXCR to reprocess the 5' RACE reads, holding one entry per CDR3 protein. The sample yields about 1.1 million distinct CDR3 sequences, roughly two fifths seen once. Sequenced: blood. These receptors all stem from a man younger than 30 in good health.

This clonotype was found once. The genes are TRBV20-1 and TRBJ2-3, with a tentative D call TRBD2 (6 bases). Trimming left V 8 bases short and J 3 bases short, with 18 bases between. Per the germline V gene, CDR1 is DFQATT and CDR2 is SNEGSKA (reference sequence). The CDR3 loop spans 14 amino acids. CDR3 region: CSTKGLDSTDTQYF. The CDR3 DNA is TGCAGTACTAAGGGACTCGATAGTACAGATACGCAGTATTTT.

The genes are TRBV7-3 and TRBJ1-1, with D hard to call. The V end lost 5 bases, the J end lost 2 bases, and 9 bases lay between the germline ends. Germline loops: CDR1 SGHTA, CDR2 FQGTGA. CDR3 length: 13 residues. The CDR3 spells CASSREFNTEAFF. CDR3 in DNA: TGTGCCAGCAGCCGGGAGTTCAACACTGAAGCTTTCTTT.

V usage is TRBV4-3 and J usage is TRBJ1-4; the D is unclear. Trimming removed 1 base at V and 5 bases at J, with 14 bases between. The CDR3 length is 16 residues. Germline lookup yields CDR1 LGHNA and CDR2 YSLEER. The CDR3 loop reads CASSQVVAGLNEKLFF. The CDR3 DNA reads TGCGCCAGCAGCCAAGTAGTAGCGGGCCTCAATGAAAAACTGTTTTTT.

This sequence joins TRBV20-1 and TRBJ1-2; the match to TRBD1 covers 8 bases. CDR1 and CDR2 from the germline V gene are DFQATT and SNEGSKA (reference sequence). The CDR3 covers 14 residues. V lost 2 bases, J lost 5 bases, and 7 bases stayed unmatched. The CDR3 DNA is TGCAGTGCTAGAATCCGGGACAGGATGTATGGCTACACCTTC. Protein: CSARIRDRMYGYTF.

This sequence joins TRBV7-9 and TRBJ2-3; 7 bases are a match to TRBD1. V lost 6 bases to trimming and J lost 4 bases; unmatched junction nucleotides: 10. The length of the CDR3 is 15 residues. Germline assignment: CDR1 SEHNR and CDR2 FQNEAQ (reference sequence). CDR3 loop: CASRMTGRRADTQYF. In nucleotides, the CDR3 is TGTGCCAGCAGGATGACAGGGCGCCGGGCAGATACGCAGTATTTT.

This clonotype was found once. This sequence may be a read error, since a much larger clone differs from it by one base. The rearrangement joins TRBV6-5 to TRBJ2-3; TRBD1 agrees at 7 bases. Germline V gene lookup returns CDR1 MNHEY and CDR2 SVGAGI. This CDR3 spans 14 amino acids. CDR3 amino acids: CTSSYSGTADTQYF. The CDR3 DNA reads as TGTACCAGCAGTTACTCGGGGACAGCCGATACGCAGTATTTT.

The chain couples TRBV5-1 to TRBJ2-5; possibly TRBD1 or TRBD2 for D (5 bases each). The CDR3 covers 15 residues. The V end lost 10 bases, the J end lost 3 bases, and 22 bases lay between the germline ends. Germline-derived CDR1 and CDR2 are SGHRS and YFSETQ. Written as DNA, the CDR3 is TGCGCCTCCCAAAGGGGCAGGGAAGCGGAAGAGACCCAGTACTTC. Protein product: CASQRGREAEETQYF. The full variable domain, with the rest looked up from reference TRBV5-1 and TRBJ2-5, is KAGVTQTPRYLIKTRGQQVTLSCSPISGHRSVSWYQQTPGQGLQFLFEYFSETQRNKGNFPGRFSGRQFSNSRSEMNVSTLELGDSALYLCASQRGREAEETQYFGPGTRLLVL.

This clonotype was seen ten or more times. This rearrangement joins TRBV4-3 to TRBJ1-5; maybe TRBD1 (5 bases). With 2 bases removed from V and 6 bases from J, the gap between germline ends came to 11 bases. This CDR3 is 14 amino acids long. Germline V lookup: CDR1 LGHNA, CDR2 YSLEER. The CDR3 reads CASSQSSGFQPQHF. The CDR3, as DNA: TGCGCCAGCAGCCAATCCTCAGGGTTTCAGCCCCAGCATTTT.

The table lists this clonotype with a few counts. The rearrangement links TRBV12-3 or TRBV12-4 to TRBJ1-2, with no clear D. This CDR3 has 13 amino acids. Trimming took off 5 bases at V and 4 bases at J, with 11 bases between the two ends. CDR3 sequence (DNA): TGTGCCAGCAGTACCCGCAGGCGCTATGGCTACACCTTC. Translated, it gives CASSTRRRYGYTF.

CDR3 nucleotide sequence: TGTGCCAGCAGGGCTATTGGACAGGGGGCCCAAGAGACCCAGTACTTC. The encoded protein is CASRAIGQGAQETQYF. The chain recombines TRBV7-9 with TRBJ2-5; 11 bases match TRBD1. Germline trimming cut 6 bases from V and 1 base from J; bases unmatched to any gene: 7. Germline V gives CDR1 SEHNR, CDR2 FQNEAQ (reference sequence). The CDR3 extends over 16 amino acids.

This chain joins TRBV20-1 and TRBJ1-4; a weak D match, TRBD1 (6 bases). Germline CDR1 reads DFQATT; CDR2 reads SNEGSKA (reference sequence). The CDR3 runs 17 residues. The V and J ends lost 0 bases and 3 bases respectively, with 17 bases between them. CDR3 in amino acids: CSARERGGYGPNEKLFF. CDR3 nucleotide sequence: TGCAGTGCTAGAGAGAGGGGGGGGTATGGCCCTAATGAAAAACTGTTTTTT.

The J gene is TRBJ2-3, the V gene TRBV12-3 or TRBV12-4; D ambiguous. Trimming took off 7 bases at V and 1 base at J, with 18 bases between the two ends. The length of the CDR3 is 16 residues. The CDR3 DNA sequence: TGTGCCAGCAAAAGGCTTGAGGTTTGGGGCACAGATACGCAGTATTTT. It is translated as CASKRLEVWGTDTQYF.

V gene TRBV7-3 combines with J gene TRBJ2-3; D remains ambiguous. Trimming pared 0 bases from V and 2 bases from J, leaving 9 bases between. The CDR3 has 15 residues. The germline CDR1 and CDR2 sequences are SGHTA and FQGTGA. The CDR3 bases are TGTGCCAGCAGCTTAACAGGTTCCGTCACAGATACGCAGTATTTT. As protein: CASSLTGSVTDTQYF. Full variable domain (rest looked up from reference TRBV7-3 and TRBJ2-3): GAGVSQTPSNKVTEKGKYVELRCDPISGHTALYWYRQSLGQGPEFLIYFQGTGAADDSGLPNDRFFAVRPEGSVSTLKIQRTERGDSAVYLCASSLTGSVTDTQYFGPGTRLTVL.

J is TRBJ2-7 and V is TRBV10-3; unclear D gene. In germline, CDR1 is ENHRY, CDR2 SYGVKD. This CDR3 is built from 12 residues. Trimming pared 6 bases from V and 1 base from J, leaving 7 bases between. DNA for the CDR3: TGTGCCATCAGCGGCAGTTCCTACGAGCAGTACTTC. Translation gives CAISGSSYEQYF.

The V call is TRBV6-1, the J call TRBJ1-2; 7 bases are shared with TRBD1. The CDR3 totals 15 residues. V lost 6 bases, J lost 8 bases, and 15 bases stayed unmatched. Germline V gene data show CDR1 as MNHNS and CDR2 as SASEGT. CDR3 sequence reads: CASSRNFKTGDGYTF. CDR3 DNA: TGTGCCAGCAGCCGCAACTTTAAAACAGGGGACGGCTACACCTTC.

This clonotype was seen only a few times. This rearrangement joins TRBV4-2 to TRBJ1-2; a weak D match, TRBD1 (5 bases). Trimming pared 7 bases from V and 2 bases from J, leaving 5 bases between. Per the germline V gene, CDR1 is LGHNA and CDR2 is YNFKEQ. The CDR3 spans 11 residues. In DNA form, the CDR3 reads TGTGCCAGCACAGGGAACTATGGCTACACCTTC. It translates to CASTGNYGYTF.

The chain links TRBV4-1 to TRBJ1-2; D is uncertain. V gave up 2 bases and J gave up 3 bases, with 10 bases separating them. From germline, CDR1 is MGHRA and CDR2 YSYEKL. The CDR3 runs to 14 residues. The CDR3 reads CASSQLRSDYGYTF. DNA for the CDR3: TGCGCCAGCAGCCAACTCAGGAGCGACTATGGCTACACCTTC.

The chain carries TRBV10-3 and TRBJ2-2; TRBD1 matches 9 bases. This CDR3 spans 14 amino acids. CDR1 ENHRY and CDR2 SYGVKD come from the germline V gene. V gave up 9 bases and J gave up 5 bases; unmatched junction bases: 7. The CDR3 loop is CAINGQGSTGELFF. CDR3 coding DNA: TGTGCCATTAATGGACAGGGGTCAACCGGGGAGCTGTTTTTT.

The chain links TRBV7-3 to TRBJ2-2, with 7 bases identical to TRBD1. Germline V gene sequence: CDR1 SGHTA, CDR2 FQGTGA. The trim removed 4 bases at V and 9 bases at J, leaving 11 bases unmatched. The length of the CDR3 is 15 residues. Here the CDR3 reads CASSSPRQGSRELFF. The CDR3 DNA sequence: TGTGCCAGCAGCTCCCCCAGACAGGGTAGTAGGGAGCTGTTTTTT.

This chain connects TRBV12-3 or TRBV12-4 to TRBJ1-4; D perhaps matches TRBD1 (5 bases). This CDR3 is built from 15 residues. V was shortened by 3 bases and J by 6 bases, with 14 bases between the two germline ends. The CDR3 spells CASSFHQGRDEKLFF. The CDR3 region has the DNA TGTGCCAGCAGTTTTCATCAGGGCCGAGATGAAAAACTGTTTTTT.

This clonotype has a handful of counts. The chain couples TRBV27 to TRBJ2-1; D possibly corresponds to TRBD2 (6 bases). The germline V and J ends were trimmed by 6 bases and 0 bases, with 15 bases remaining between them. The CDR3 consists of 16 residues. From germline, CDR1 is MNHEY and CDR2 SMNVEV (reference sequence). CDR3 protein: CASRPVAESSYNEQFF. The CDR3 bases are TGTGCCAGCAGGCCCGTAGCGGAAAGCTCCTACAATGAGCAGTTCTTC.

The chain recombines TRBV5-1 with TRBJ1-1; D unresolved. Looked up from germline, CDR1 is SGHRS and CDR2 is YFSETQ. The germline V and J ends were trimmed by 4 bases and 7 bases, with 17 bases remaining between them. The CDR3 sequence is 14 residues long. The CDR3 DNA sequence: TGCGCCAGCAGCCCCGCGACGCGACACAATGAAGCTTTCTTT. This translates into CASSPATRHNEAFF.

The chain couples TRBV4-3 to TRBJ2-3, with a possible D match to TRBD2 (7 bases). CDR1 is LGHNA, CDR2 YSLEER, per germline. V was clipped by 3 bases and J by 3 bases, with 16 bases between them. This CDR3 has 16 amino acids. DNA for the CDR3: TGCGCCAGCAGCCAGGGGCTGGGGGGGCCGACAGATACGCAGTATTTT. This encodes CASSQGLGGPTDTQYF.

The chain is built from TRBV20-1 and TRBJ2-1, with D perhaps matching TRBD1 (6 bases). This CDR3 is built from 15 residues. Trimming took 0 bases from V and 4 from J, leaving 13 bases between them. CDR1 and CDR2 from the germline V gene are DFQATT and SNEGSKA (reference sequence). The CDR3 bases are TGCAGTGCTAGAGATAGGAGACAGGATTACAATGAGCAGTTCTTC. It yields the protein CSARDRRQDYNEQFF.

The V gene is TRBV3-1, the J gene TRBJ2-2; D unresolved. CDR1 LGHDT and CDR2 YNNKEL come from the germline V gene (reference sequence). The V and J ends lost 0 bases and 4 bases respectively, with 9 bases between them. The CDR3 is 15 amino acids. The CDR3 region has the DNA TGTGCCAGCAGCCAAGATTACGGGCCCACCGGGGAGCTGTTTTTT. Its translation: CASSQDYGPTGELFF.

V is TRBV28 and J is TRBJ1-2; D is possibly TRBD1 (6 bases). Germline CDR1 and CDR2: MDHEN and SYDVKM. This CDR3 is 14 amino acids long. With 7 bases removed from V and 4 bases from J, the gap between germline ends came to 16 bases. The CDR3 DNA reads TGTGCCAGCACCCCTAGGGGGGCTGGCTATGGCTACACCTTC. This gives the protein CASTPRGAGYGYTF.

This clonotype was seen more than once but under ten times. V usage is TRBV4-1 and J usage is TRBJ1-5; 9 nucleotides line up with TRBD1. The CDR3 runs 15 residues. The V segment lost 5 bases and the J segment 3 bases; nucleotides outside the gene matches: 5. CDR1 is MGHRA and CDR2 is YSYEKL in the germline V gene. CDR3 sequence: CASSTRTGDNQPQHF. CDR3 DNA sequence: TGCGCCAGCAGCACCCGGACAGGGGACAATCAGCCCCAGCATTTT.

The chain carries TRBV20-1 and TRBJ2-3, with D maybe TRBD2 (6 bases). Germline V gives CDR1 DFQATT, CDR2 SNEGSKA (reference sequence). The CDR3 totals 12 residues. The CDR3 loop reads CSGVSSTDTQYF. Written as DNA, the CDR3 is TGCTCGGGGGTATCTAGCACAGATACGCAGTATTTT.

This chain connects TRBV7-9 to TRBJ1-2; 7 bases are shared with TRBD1. From germline, CDR1 is SEHNR and CDR2 FQNEAQ (reference sequence). The CDR3 length is 14 residues. Germline trimming cut 3 bases from V and 6 bases from J; bases unmatched to any gene: 7. Here the CDR3 DNA reads TGTGCCAGCAGCTTCCAAGAGACAGGGAATGGCTACACCTTC. Translation: CASSFQETGNGYTF.